Reported below is one T cell receptor (beta chain). Antigen: not known. This sample is drawn from a study of T cell responses to AZD1222 COVID-19 vaccine. Study at large: Pooling was applied to second doses at about 4 or about 12 weeks.

The table came from immunoSEQ multiplex PCR; TCRdb's copy has only in-frame clones and leaves some out. The data hold about 98,000 clones, with around 87% observed a single time. The junction had 1 base not matched to a gene; V was cut back by 3 bases and J by 2 bases. There are 13 residues in the CDR3. The germline CDR1 and CDR2 sequences are GTSNPN and SVGIG (reference sequence). Whole-study results and caveats: The donor cohort was predominantly white British with a female majority, and clonal diversity may have been underestimated.

The receptor comes from an adult in good health. The rearrangement joins TRBV30 to TRBJ1-5; 7 positions match TRBD1. Sequenced here: peripheral blood, sampled on day 0 of AZD1222 vaccination. The CDR3 region has the DNA TGTGCCTGGAGCCAGGGGGGCAATCAGCCCCAGCATTTT. Its translation is CAWSQGGNQPQHF.